The entry that follows covers one T cell receptor beta chain sequence. This clonotype was seen at least ten times. Its recognized antigen is unknown. No base-level quality is on record; no much larger clone is a single base apart. The sample originates from a study of regulatory T cells in long-lasting Graves disease (dated by TCRdb to about 2021). In the study overall: Patients with newly diagnosed Graves' disease had been on antithyroid drugs for under 3 months. A total of approximately 35 samples underwent TCR sequencing: around 13 from persistent and approximately 20 from newly diagnosed Graves' disease patients. Persistent Graves' disease patients were compared with newly diagnosed Graves' disease patients by peripheral blood TCR sequencing and RNA sequencing. The study was registered as a clinical trial and conducted in China. The research as a whole found: Only the TCR beta chain was sequenced and analyzed. The study examined only peripheral blood because the primary lesion, thyroid tissue, could not be accessed. Compared with newly diagnosed patients, persistent Graves' disease patients had lower TCR Shannon entropy and fewer highly expanded clones, which suggests clonal expansion. More public clonotypes were shared among persistent patients (under 3,000) than among newly diagnosed patients (roughly 960). Preferential use of TRBV28, TRBJ1-2 and TRBJ2-5 was observed in persistent disease, whereas TRBV20-1 and TRBJ2-1 were favored in newly diagnosed disease. The authors noted that the small sample size was a limitation that may lower accuracy.

The sample's time point, from its label and the paper: newly diagnosed GD, antithyroid drugs for less than 3 months. RNA was extracted from PBMCs in TRIzol for both TCR sequencing and RNA sequencing. Graves' disease was diagnosed according to American Thyroid Association guidelines. Recruitment of patients was carried out at an endocrinology department in Xi'an, China. Each patient gave roughly 8.4 milliliters of peripheral blood, collected in an EDTA anticoagulant tube. Ficoll Paque Plus density gradient separation was used to isolate PBMCs, and no further T cell sorting was performed. An Agilent 2100 Bioanalyzer and agarose gel were used to check RNA quality, and a NanoDrop 2000 was used to measure RNA concentration. Trimming takes 0 bases from V and 8 bases from J, and the germline ends sit 20 bases apart. CDR1 and CDR2, looked up from the germline V gene (reference sequence), are DFQATT and SNEGSKA. The CDR3 goes from the cysteine to the phenylalanine over 16 residues. Only CDR3 DNA is held: 48 bases, read in frame from base 1.

Libraries were made using multiplex PCR. Data came from an Illumina HiSeq 4000. To build TCR beta libraries, CDR3 regions were amplified by Arm-PCR using iRepertoire HTBI primers. Before sequencing, the PCR products underwent gel purification. As for how the authors treated the data: A total of roughly 58 TRBV and 14 TRBJ segments were identified across samples and were used for gene usage analysis of CDR3 amino acid clonotypes. Filtered high-quality paired reads were merged into contigs using COPE and FqMerger. BLAST was used to align contigs to IMGT TRBV, TRBD and TRBJ reference genes, with CDR3 defined following IMGT. Any clonotype with a frequency above 0.1% was classified as a highly expanded clone. Repertoire diversity was measured by Shannon entropy, and V-J evenness by the Gini coefficient. A clonotype was considered public if more than one individual shared it. TCRdb passed the public sequencing reads through fastp at Q25 and MiXCR, retaining productive beta sequences. Each record represents a unique CDR3 protein, reported with the most common genes and DNA among its rows. The V and J calls follow TCRdb's processing rather than the paper's. Present in this sample are a few hundred thousand distinct CDR3 sequences, about 11% of which were seen just once. 18% of the sample is in the top ten clones.

The sample also formed part of further work on T cells in Graves' hyperthyroidism and ophthalmopathy. From that second study: Stable Graves' hyperthyroidism was defined as the absence of progression to ophthalmopathy over 18 months of follow-up. Hyperthyroidism patients were newly diagnosed, with disease duration under 2 months, and aged 18 to 65 years. Exclusion was applied to patients with uncontrolled infections, other autoimmune diseases, pregnancy or lactation. Diagnoses were established on the basis of clinical symptoms, serum thyroxine and TRAb, thyroid ultrasound, and orbital computed tomography. The TCR CDR3 was subjected to a first round of RT-PCR using the HTBI primer set and the Qiagen OneStep RT-PCR kit. Blood samples also contained most of the expanded thyroid clonotypes (frequency above 0.001), which suggests that blood repertoires may reflect thyroid immune responses. Ophthalmopathy was separated from stable hyperthyroidism by a 13 V-J signature model, with about 86% sensitivity and roughly 84% specificity obtained in cross-validation and 80%/75% obtained in testing. During validation, the model predicted progression to ophthalmopathy a median of about 5.9 months ahead of onset, with around 65% sensitivity and around 72% specificity. To identify distinguishing TCR V-J signatures, a discovery cohort of 90 to 100 patients was used, comprising some 45 with Graves' ophthalmopathy and 55 to 65 with stable Graves' hyperthyroidism. Prospective prediction of ophthalmopathy was tested in an independent validation cohort consisting of fewer than 20 hyperthyroidism patients and some 15 patients who later progressed to ophthalmopathy. The roughly 90 discovery patients were divided at random into training and test sets in a 7:3 ratio. In roughly six Graves' hyperthyroidism patients, the study also compared T-cell repertoires from thyroid tissue with T-cell repertoires from blood. After sampling, hyperthyroidism patients received methimazole starting at 30 mg daily, and ophthalmopathy patients received high-dose intravenous methylprednisolone. Libraries were constructed in a second round of multiplex PCR, after which size selection and purification were carried out. Sequencing of the libraries was done on an Illumina HiSeq2000 using paired-end 100 bp reads. SOAPnuke was used to process the raw data, removing reads that contained adapters or uncalled bases, had a mean Phred below 15, or lacked an exact match to the constant primer or identifier. High-quality paired reads were merged using COPE v1.2.5, and each unique nucleotide sequence was defined as a clonotype. MiTCR v1.1 was used to align the clonotypes against IMGT TRBV, TRBD and TRBJ reference segments. The analysis included only V-J combinations with a frequency above 0.0001, which together covered 98% to 99.2% of the repertoires. The TCS score was defined as F50 (clonal expansion) divided by E x V (chaos), with BLOSUM62-based TCRdist calculated between CDR3 peptides within each V-J. Welch's t-statistics and random forest reduced 450 to 600 V-J features to some 14, which were used in a naive Bayes classifier (R e1071). No statistical method was used to fix the sample size in advance, and group allocation was not hidden from the investigators. The paper reports TCR Vbeta CDR3 sequencing of 130 to 150 peripheral blood samples: around 45 ophthalmopathy, fewer than 85 hyperthyroidism and approximately 17 progressor patients.

The sequenced sample was peripheral blood mononuclear cells (PBMCs), obtained at new diagnosis, from a patient treated with antithyroid drugs. The rearrangement joined TRBV20-1 to TRBJ2-1; TRBD2 is a weak D gene call, 6 bases matching. The sequence was obtained from a woman between 18 and 30 years old with Graves disease. Donor details come from another sample of the same person, matched by shared clones. The CDR3 is CSAREVRGMGLDEQFF. At the DNA level, the sequence is TGCAGTGCTAGAGAAGTGCGGGGAATGGGGCTTGATGAGCAGTTCTTC.